A single T cell receptor (beta chain) is shown here with its context. What it binds is unknown. This sample is part of a study of T cells in localized non-small cell lung cancer. Findings of the study overall: Out of the top 100 tumor clones, a median roughly 58 were seen in adjacent lung. A higher density of T cells in blood coincided with extended overall survival. Measurement of T cell clonality placed uninvolved adjacent lung highest, above the level in tumor.

Per germline, CDR1 SEHNR and CDR2 FQNEAQ (reference sequence). V was cut by 8 bases and J by 4 bases, with 21 bases left in between. This CDR3 comprises 16 residues. Here immunoSEQ multiplex PCR was the method, and the copy in TCRdb shows in-frame clones only, minus some. This table holds just under 80,000 clones, approximately 80% found once. Sequenced material: peripheral blood, taken before any cancer treatment. V gene TRBV7-9 combines with J gene TRBJ1-3, with D possibly being TRBD1 (5 bases). The TCR originated in a female donor over 55 with stage I lung adenocarcinoma. The CDR3 is CASLRGGASSGNTIYF. The CDR3 bases are TGTGCCAGCCTTCGGGGTGGGGCGTCCAGCGGAAACACCATATATTTT.